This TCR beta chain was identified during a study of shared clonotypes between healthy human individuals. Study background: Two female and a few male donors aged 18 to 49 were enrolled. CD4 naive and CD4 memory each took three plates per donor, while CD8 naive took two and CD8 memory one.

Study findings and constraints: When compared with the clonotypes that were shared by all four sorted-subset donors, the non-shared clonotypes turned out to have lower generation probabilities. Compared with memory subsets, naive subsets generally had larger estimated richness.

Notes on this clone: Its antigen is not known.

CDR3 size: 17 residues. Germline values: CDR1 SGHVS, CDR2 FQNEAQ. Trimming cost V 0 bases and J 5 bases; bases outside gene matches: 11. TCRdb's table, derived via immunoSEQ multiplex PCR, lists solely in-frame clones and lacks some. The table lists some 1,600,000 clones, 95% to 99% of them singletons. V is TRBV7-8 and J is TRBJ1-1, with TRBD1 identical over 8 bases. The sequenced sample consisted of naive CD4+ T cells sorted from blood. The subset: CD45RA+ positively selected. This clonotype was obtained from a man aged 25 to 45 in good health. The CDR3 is CASSLAADRGINTEAFF. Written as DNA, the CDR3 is TGTGCCAGCAGCTTAGCGGCCGACAGGGGAATTAATACTGAAGCTTTCTTT. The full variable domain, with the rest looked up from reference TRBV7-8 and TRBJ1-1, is GAGVSQSPRYKVAKRGQDVALRCDPISGHVSLFWYQQALGQGPEFLTYFQNEAQLDKSGLPSDRFFAERPEGSVSTLKIQRTQQEDSAVYLCASSLAADRGINTEAFFGQGTRLTVV.